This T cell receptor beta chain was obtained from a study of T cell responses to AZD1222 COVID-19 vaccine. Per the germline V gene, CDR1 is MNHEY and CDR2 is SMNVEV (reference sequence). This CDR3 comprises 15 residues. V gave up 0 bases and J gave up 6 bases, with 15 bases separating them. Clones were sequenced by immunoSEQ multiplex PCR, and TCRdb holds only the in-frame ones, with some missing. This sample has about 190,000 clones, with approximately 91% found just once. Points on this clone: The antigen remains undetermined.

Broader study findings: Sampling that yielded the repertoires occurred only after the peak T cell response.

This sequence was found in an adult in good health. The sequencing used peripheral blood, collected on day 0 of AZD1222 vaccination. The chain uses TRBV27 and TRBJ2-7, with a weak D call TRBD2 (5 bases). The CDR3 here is CASSLSPTSGSEQYF. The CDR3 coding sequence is TGTGCCAGCAGTTTATCCCCTACCTCGGGGAGCGAGCAGTACTTC.